This T cell receptor beta chain was identified during a study of shared clonotypes between healthy human individuals. Study observations and caveats: Though the depth was large, rarefaction showed that sorted-subset sequencing was incomplete. Represented genetic and exposure-history diversity was restricted by having few donors.

J gave up 8 bases and V 4 bases, and 10 bases lay outside the gene matches. Germline V gives CDR1 MNHNY, CDR2 SVGAGI (reference sequence). This CDR3 spans 16 amino acids. Turning to this clone: The antigen remains unidentified.

Profiled with immunoSEQ multiplex PCR; TCRdb holds only in-frame clones, not every one. The sample holds approximately 2,000,000 clones, around 93% seen once. Each sample came from a Caucasian adult donor living in Nashville, Tennessee. Partitioning of CD4+ cells yielded a CD45RA+ naive subset and a CD45RA-negative memory subset. Sequencing was carried out using naive CD4+ T cells from PBMCs. Subset described: CD45RA+ positively selected. The clonotype originates from a young man in good health. Some clones in this sample may be carry-over from other donors' samples. The gene calls are TRBV6-6 and TRBJ2-2; 10 bases are a match to TRBD2. CDR3 amino acids: CASSSLLAGFGGELFF. As DNA, the CDR3 is TGTGCCAGCAGTTCTCTACTAGCGGGATTCGGTGGGGAGCTGTTTTTT.